These 30 T cell receptor beta chains were all obtained from the same sample, sequenced in a study of T cells in Graves' hyperthyroidism and ophthalmopathy. TCR beta CDR3 regions were amplified from RNA transcripts. The study used the HTBI primer set for a first-round RT-PCR of the TCR CDR3. TCRdb itself ran the multiplex PCR reads through MiXCR, one entry per CDR3 protein. The repertoire holds around 180,000 distinct CDR3 sequences, with about a sixth as singletons. The sequencing input was blood. These TCRs come from a woman aged 45-60 years with Graves' hyperthyroidism.

This clonotype was detected many times. V is TRBV9 and J is TRBJ1-1, with D possibly matching TRBD1 (5 bases). Germline lookup yields CDR1 SGDLS and CDR2 YYNGEE. The CDR3 consists of 15 residues. The ends were cut back, 3 bases at V and 1 base at J, with 13 bases in the middle. DNA for the CDR3: TGTGCCAGCAGCGGCTTCCGGGGGACGAACACTGAAGCTTTCTTT. Its protein product is CASSGFRGTNTEAFF.

There are many counts of this clonotype. The chain combines TRBV9 with TRBJ2-1; D tentatively fits TRBD1 or TRBD2 (6 bases each). CDR1 and CDR2 (germline): SGDLS, YYNGEE. Trimming removed 1 base at V and 12 bases at J, with 17 bases between. The CDR3 has 14 residues. The DNA for the CDR3 is TGTGCCAGCAGCGTATCGACGGGGGCGCGGGGGCAGTTCTTC. Translating gives CASSVSTGARGQFF.

This clonotype was observed at least ten times. The gene calls are TRBV19 and TRBJ1-2; D is ambiguous. This CDR3 comprises 15 residues. CDR1 LNHDA and CDR2 SQIVND come from the germline V gene (reference sequence). Deletions cut 3 bases from V and 10 bases from J, with 21 bases between. The CDR3 DNA reads as TGTGCCAGTAGTATCGCCTCTAAACGTGGAATCCACTACACCTTC. Its translation: CASSIASKRGIHYTF. Looking up the rest from reference TRBV19 and TRBJ1-2 gives the full variable domain: DGGITQSPKYLFRKEGQNVTLSCEQNLNHDAMYWYRQDPGQGLRLIYYSQIVNDFQKGDIAEGYSVSREKKESFPLTVTSAQKNPTAFYLCASSIASKRGIHYTFGSGTRLTVV.

This chain joins TRBV20-1 and TRBJ2-7; the match to TRBD2 covers 7 bases. This CDR3 contains 12 residues. Trimming took 0 bases from V and 4 from J; bases not matched to a gene: 0. Per the germline V gene, CDR1 is DFQATT and CDR2 is SNEGSKA (reference sequence). CDR3 coding DNA: TGCAGTGCTAGAGAGCGGGAGTACGAGCAGTACTTC. Amino acids: CSAREREYEQYF.

In this sample, this clonotype turned up a few times. This may be a read error, as it is one base from a much larger clone. The gene calls are TRBV13 and TRBJ1-1; TRBD1 might be the D (5 bases). Trimming removed 2 bases from V and 9 bases from J, with 22 bases in between. This CDR3 has 16 amino acids. Germline V gene lookup returns CDR1 PRHDT and CDR2 FYEKMQ (reference sequence). The CDR3 sequence is CASSLTRGRRDAKAFF. The CDR3 region has the DNA TGTGCCAGCAGCTTAACCCGTGGGCGAAGGGACGCTAAAGCTTTCTTT.

This chain connects TRBV5-1 to TRBJ2-5, with D perhaps given as TRBD1 or TRBD2 (5 bases each). CDR1 SGHRS and CDR2 YFSETQ come from the germline V gene. V shed 0 bases and J shed 5 bases, with 14 bases lying between them. The CDR3 length is 15 residues. CDR3 region: CASSLVGTSMETQYF. The CDR3 nucleotides are TGCGCCAGCAGCTTGGTGGGGACCTCGATGGAGACCCAGTACTTC.

This clonotype was recorded at least ten times. The chain has TRBV7-9 and TRBJ2-5; TRBD1 is a possible D gene (5 bases). Germline CDR1 SEHNR, CDR2 FQNEAQ (reference sequence). Trimming took off 5 bases at V and 0 bases at J, with 19 bases between the two ends. The CDR3 is 17 residues long. As DNA, the CDR3 is TGTGCCAGCAGCCTCGACAGCGACCATTCCAACCAAGAGACCCAGTACTTC. Translated: CASSLDSDHSNQETQYF.

The V and J genes are TRBV6-1 and TRBJ2-3, with TRBD2 identical over 8 bases. Germline V gene data show CDR1 as MNHNS and CDR2 as SASEGT. The CDR3 totals 14 residues. Germline trimming cut 5 bases from V and 6 bases from J; bases unmatched to any gene: 7. The CDR3 DNA follows: TGTGCCAGCAGTCTCGGACTAGCCCATGATACGCAGTATTTT. As protein: CASSLGLAHDTQYF.

This clonotype was picked up many times. CDR3 coding DNA: TGTGCCAGCAGCTTAGTGCGGGCAGGGGGTCAGCCCCAGCATTTT. This encodes CASSLVRAGGQPQHF. V usage is TRBV7-2 and J usage is TRBJ1-5, with TRBD1 matching over 7 bases. Losses at the gene ends were 1 base for V and 6 bases for J; bases not matched to a gene: 6. CDR1 and CDR2 from the germline V gene are SGHTA and FQGNSA. The CDR3 length is 15 residues.

Many counts were recorded for this clonotype. The chain links TRBV4-1 to TRBJ2-7, with no clear D. From germline, CDR1 is MGHRA and CDR2 YSYEKL. The CDR3 is 15 amino acids. Trimming left V 4 bases short and J 0 bases short, with 13 bases between. The CDR3 DNA sequence: TGCGCCAGCAGCCTCCGGGTCATGAGCTCCTACGAGCAGTACTTC. The encoded protein is CASSLRVMSSYEQYF.

This clonotype was recorded a few times. One junction end does not reproduce the germline sequence, and a read error may be involved. This chain joins TRBV3-1 and TRBJ2-7; D unresolved. The CDR3 extends over 15 amino acids. CDR1 is LGHDT and CDR2 is YNNKEL in the germline V gene (reference sequence). The CDR3 loop reads CASSQDHRSSCEQYF. The CDR3 coding sequence is TGTGCCAGCAGCCAAGATCACAGATCCTCCTGCGAGCAGTACTTC.

This clonotype was seen many times. The chain carries TRBV12-3 or TRBV12-4 and TRBJ1-1; tentatively, D is TRBD1 (6 bases). V gave up 5 bases and J gave up 5 bases, with 15 bases separating them. This CDR3 is built from 14 residues. CDR3 sequence reads: CASSPRGGPTEAFF. CDR3 nucleotide sequence: TGTGCCAGCAGTCCCCGGGGGGGGCCAACTGAAGCTTTCTTT.

With regard to this clonotype: One junction end disagrees with the germline gene, perhaps due to a read error. The chain recombines TRBV7-2 with TRBJ1-1; perhaps TRBD1 as D (6 bases). This CDR3 comprises 13 residues. CDR1 is SGHTA and CDR2 is FQGNSA in the germline V gene. DNA for the CDR3: TGTGCCAGCAGCTTGGGTAGGGACACTGGAGCTTTCTTT. This codes for CASSLGRDTGAFF.

This clonotype has a count of ten or more. The chain combines TRBV2 with TRBJ2-1, with D tentatively TRBD2 (5 bases). Germline V gives CDR1 SNHLY, CDR2 FYNNEI. The V and J ends lost 8 bases and 3 bases respectively, with 17 bases between them. CDR3 length equals 15 residues. The CDR3 here is CASDLRGNSYNEQFF. The DNA for the CDR3 is TGTGCCAGCGACCTTCGAGGGAATAGCTACAATGAGCAGTTCTTC.

There are many counts of this clonotype. The chain carries TRBV7-8 and TRBJ1-1; D ambiguous. V was trimmed by 5 bases and J by 5 bases, leaving 15 bases between them. Germline CDR1 SGHVS, CDR2 FQNEAQ. The CDR3 is 14 residues long. CDR3 loop: CASSPQIRQTEAFF. CDR3 nucleotides: TGTGCCAGCAGCCCACAGATCCGCCAGACTGAAGCTTTCTTT.

This clonotype occurred many times. V is TRBV28 and J is TRBJ2-7; D call uncertain. Trimming took off 4 bases at V and 4 bases at J, with 8 bases between the two ends. There are 12 residues in the CDR3. Germline assignment: CDR1 MDHEN and CDR2 SYDVKM. The CDR3 spells CASSSPLYEQYF. The CDR3 DNA reads TGTGCCAGCAGTTCTCCTTTATACGAGCAGTACTTC.

There are many counts of this clonotype. The rearrangement joins TRBV5-1 to TRBJ2-1; D is uncertain. With 0 bases removed from V and 6 bases from J, the gap between germline ends came to 16 bases. In germline, CDR1 is SGHRS, CDR2 YFSETQ. This CDR3 spans 16 amino acids. In DNA, the CDR3 is TGCGCCAGCAGCTTGGAGGCGGCAGGTCTAGGCAATGAGCAGTTCTTC. Its protein is CASSLEAAGLGNEQFF.

This clonotype occurred many times. V is TRBV27 and J is TRBJ1-5, with D tentatively TRBD1 (6 bases). The V gene lost 4 bases and the J gene lost 4 bases, with 8 bases spanning the gap. CDR1 is MNHEY, CDR2 SMNVEV, per germline (reference sequence). CDR3 length: 13 amino acids. CDR3 residues: CASSWTVNQPQHF. Here the CDR3 DNA reads TGTGCCAGCAGTTGGACAGTGAATCAGCCCCAGCATTTT.

In its sample, this clonotype was seen many times. The rearrangement links TRBV7-2 to TRBJ1-2; D is uncertain. The CDR3 has 14 amino acids. V was shortened by 4 bases and J by 4 bases, with 13 bases between the two germline ends. Germline CDR1 and CDR2: SGHTA and FQGNSA. Here the CDR3 reads CASSSEASIYGYTF. The CDR3 DNA reads as TGTGCCAGCAGCTCGGAGGCCTCGATCTATGGCTACACCTTC.

The count of this clonotype is one. V gene TRBV7-2 combines with J gene TRBJ1-1; the match to TRBD1 covers 8 bases. Germline CDR1 SGHTA, CDR2 FQGNSA. Trimming removed 6 bases from V and 0 bases from J; junction bases left unmatched: 9. The CDR3 loop spans 16 amino acids. CDR3 region: CASSSPDRVVNTEAFF. The CDR3 coding sequence is TGTGCCAGCAGTTCCCCGGACAGGGTGGTGAACACTGAAGCTTTCTTT.

Concerning this clonotype: This could be a read error, since a much larger clone is one nucleotide away. The chain combines TRBV25-1 with TRBJ2-1; no firm D call. Germline CDR1 reads MGHDK; CDR2 reads SYGVNS. This CDR3 has 16 residues. V lost 5 bases, J lost 3 bases, and 17 bases lay in between. The CDR3 loop is CASSLNCLLGYNEQFF. The CDR3 DNA reads as TGTGCCAGCAGTTTAAACTGTCTATTGGGCTACAATGAGCAGTTCTTC. The complete variable domain, with remaining parts taken from reference TRBV25-1 and TRBJ2-1, reads EADIYQTPRYLVIGTGKKITLECSQTMGHDKMYWYQQDPGMELHLIHYSYGVNSTEKGDLSSESTVSRIRTEHFPLTLESARPSHTSQYLCASSLNCLLGYNEQFFGPGTRLTVL.

This clonotype was seen only once. This sequence joins TRBV12-3 or TRBV12-4 and TRBJ2-3, with 10 bases identical to TRBD2. This CDR3 region has 16 residues. The ends lost 6 bases at V and 2 bases at J; junction bases unmatched: 8. In DNA form, the CDR3 reads TGTGCCAGCAGCTTACGACTAGCGGGCCCCACAGATACGCAGTATTTT. Protein product: CASSLRLAGPTDTQYF.

The chain joins TRBV7-2 to TRBJ1-2, with 9 bases identical to TRBD1. The CDR3 has 14 residues. The germline CDR1 and CDR2 sequences are SGHTA and FQGNSA. After removal of 7 bases from V and 4 bases from J, the junction contained 7 bases not matched to a gene. In DNA, the CDR3 is TGTGCCAGCATCTACACAGGGGGCATCTATGGCTACACCTTC. It codes for CASIYTGGIYGYTF. The whole variable domain, filled in from reference TRBV7-2 and TRBJ1-2, reads GAGVSQSPSNKVTEKGKDVELRCDPISGHTALYWYRQSLGQGLEFLIYFQGNSAPDKSGLPSDRFSAERTGGSVSTLTIQRTQQEDSAVYLCASIYTGGIYGYTFGSGTRLTVV.

This clonotype showed up just a few times. CDR3 coding DNA: TGTGCCACCAGCAGAGATATTTTAGTTTCTGGAAACACCATATATTTT. Translating it yields CATSRDILVSGNTIYF. The chain is built from TRBV15 and TRBJ1-3; D gene uncertain. The germline V and J ends were trimmed by 0 bases and 1 base, with 10 bases remaining between them. CDR1 and CDR2 (germline): LNHNV, YYDKDF (reference sequence). This CDR3 is 16 amino acids long.

This clonotype was detected ten times or more. The chain couples TRBV3-1 to TRBJ1-5; unclear D gene. CDR3 size: 13 residues. Germline CDR1 is LGHDT and CDR2 is YNNKEL (reference sequence). V was shortened by 1 base and J by 6 bases, with 7 bases between the two germline ends. The CDR3 spells CASSQAASQPQHF. The CDR3 region has the DNA TGTGCCAGCAGCCAAGCAGCGAGTCAGCCCCAGCATTTT. Drawing the rest from reference TRBV3-1 and TRBJ1-5, the complete variable domain is DTAVSQTPKYLVTQMGNDKSIKCEQNLGHDTMYWYKQDSKKFLKIMFSYNNKELIINETVPNRFSPKSPDKAHLNLHINSLELGDSAVYFCASSQAASQPQHFGDGTRLSIL.

This clonotype was counted a few times. This rearrangement joins TRBV4-3 to TRBJ1-2; the match to TRBD1 covers 10 bases. The CDR3 loop spans 14 amino acids. The junction had 5 bases not matched to a gene; V was cut back by 6 bases and J by 4 bases. The V gene's germline CDR1 is LGHNA and CDR2 YSLEER. As DNA, the CDR3 is TGCGCCAGCAGACCGGGACAGGGGACCTATGGCTACACCTTC. Protein product: CASRPGQGTYGYTF.

In its sample, this clonotype was seen many times. This chain joins TRBV18 and TRBJ2-1, with D possibly TRBD1 on 6 matching bases. V was trimmed by 7 bases and J by 5 bases, leaving 21 bases between them. Germline CDR1 is KGHSH and CDR2 is LQKENI. The length of the CDR3 is 16 residues. CDR3 protein: CASLRPTGPPNNEQFF. As DNA, the CDR3 is TGTGCCAGCTTACGTCCTACAGGGCCCCCTAACAATGAGCAGTTCTTC.

Ten or more counts support this clonotype. V and J are TRBV7-2 and TRBJ2-2; tentatively, D is TRBD2 (6 bases). Trimming pared 6 bases from V and 5 bases from J, leaving 22 bases between. The CDR3 has 17 amino acids. Looked up from germline, CDR1 is SGHTA and CDR2 is FQGNSA. The DNA of the CDR3 is TGTGCCAGCAGTTTTAGCGGTTCGACATTCACTACCGGGGAGCTGTTTTTT. Translated, it gives CASSFSGSTFTTGELFF.

This clonotype came up many times. The J gene is TRBJ1-6, the V gene TRBV7-3; no reliable D call. Trimming left V 0 bases short and J 6 bases short, with 3 bases between. From germline, CDR1 is SGHTA and CDR2 FQGTGA. The CDR3 covers 13 residues. CDR3 sequence (DNA): TGTGCCAGCAGCTTAACGTCTAATTCACCCCTCCACTTT. This encodes CASSLTSNSPLHF.

This clonotype has only a few counts. The V call is TRBV7-9, the J call TRBJ1-6; no reliable D call. Germline V CDR1 and CDR2: SEHNR, FQNEAQ (reference sequence). The CDR3 has 15 residues. V was pared by 5 bases and J by 0 bases, with 8 bases between. The DNA for the CDR3 is TGTGCCAGCAGCCCACAAAGCTCCTATAATTCACCCCTCCACTTT. Its translation is CASSPQSSYNSPLHF.